The 27 T cell receptor beta chains in this list originate from one sample, sequenced in a study of T-cell memory formation after mild COVID-19. Via MiXCR, TCRdb re-called the 5' RACE reads, giving one row per CDR3 protein. The table records more than 300,000 distinct CDR3 sequences, 20% to 25% of them present only once. Sequenced material: PBMCs or a T cell subset sorted from them (not recorded which). These receptors were obtained from a man between 18 and 29 years old who had mild COVID-19 (a few samples of this study predate the infection). Cell type and time point are not known.

The rearrangement uses TRBV27 and TRBJ2-7, with no clear D. Germline V gives CDR1 MNHEY, CDR2 SMNVEV (reference sequence). Trimming cost V 3 bases and J 1 base, with 7 bases left between them. The CDR3 loop spans 13 amino acids. CDR3 DNA: TGTGCCAGCAGTTTTGTAGGTTCCTACGAGCAGTACTTC. Protein: CASSFVGSYEQYF.

The chain couples TRBV6-2 or TRBV6-3 to TRBJ1-5; a possible D gene is TRBD1 (5 bases). The CDR3 has 15 residues. From germline, CDR1 is MNHEY and CDR2 SVGEGT. V was trimmed by 2 bases and J by 7 bases, leaving 15 bases between them. CDR3 sequence (DNA): TGTGCCAGCAGTTACCCGGGGATAGGGGAACAGCCCCAGCATTTT. Translating it yields CASSYPGIGEQPQHF.

The rearrangement links TRBV27 to TRBJ1-3; weak D call: TRBD1 (5 bases). CDR3 size: 16 residues. CDR1 MNHEY and CDR2 SMNVEV come from the germline V gene (reference sequence). V lost 2 bases, J lost 0 bases, and 11 bases lay in between. The CDR3 nucleotides are TGTGCCAGCAGTTTACAGGGTGGGCACTCTGGAAACACCATATATTTT. Encoded protein: CASSLQGGHSGNTIYF.

The genes are TRBV3-1 and TRBJ2-1; 8 nucleotides align to TRBD2. Looked up from germline, CDR1 is LGHDT and CDR2 is YNNKEL (reference sequence). The length of the CDR3 is 15 residues. V shed 1 base, J shed 9 bases, and the junction held 8 bases outside the gene matches. For the CDR3, the DNA is TGTGCCAGCAGCCAAGTCCAAGCGGGGGTCAGTGAGCAGTTCTTC. Its translation is CASSQVQAGVSEQFF.

This chain joins TRBV7-8 and TRBJ2-2, with D perhaps matching TRBD1 or TRBD2 (6 bases each). The CDR3 sequence is 16 residues long. Germline lookup yields CDR1 SGHVS and CDR2 FQNEAQ. The V end was cut by 5 bases, the J end by 6 bases, with 19 bases between. The CDR3 region has the DNA TGTGCCAGCAGCCACCTTGACCCAAGGGGGGCCGGGGAGCTGTTTTTT. Encoded protein: CASSHLDPRGAGELFF.

This clonotype appeared many times. The V gene is TRBV6-5, the J gene TRBJ1-4, with TRBD1 matching over 8 bases. V lost 6 bases and J lost 5; bases outside the gene matches: 8. Per the germline V gene, CDR1 is MNHEY and CDR2 is SVGAGI. The CDR3 length is 15 residues. Written as DNA, the CDR3 is TGTGCCAGCAGCCGGAGGACAGGGATAAATGAAAAACTGTTTTTT. Its translation: CASSRRTGINEKLFF.

The gene calls are TRBV7-2 and TRBJ1-2, with TRBD1 identical over 7 bases. The CDR3 is made up of 13 amino acids. CDR1 is SGHTA and CDR2 is FQGNSA in the germline V gene. Germline trimming cut 5 bases from V and 8 bases from J; bases unmatched to any gene: 8. The CDR3 reads CASSIHDRVGYTF. The CDR3 DNA reads TGTGCCAGCAGCATCCACGACAGGGTCGGCTACACCTTC.

There are a few counts of this clonotype. The CDR3: CAWTPGDGYTF. The CDR3 DNA is TGTGCCTGGACCCCTGGAGACGGCTACACCTTC. V and J are TRBV30 and TRBJ1-2; unclear D gene. This CDR3 spans 11 amino acids. Per the germline V gene, CDR1 is GTSNPN and CDR2 is SVGIG (reference sequence). V lost 4 bases and J 8 bases, leaving 11 bases between the germline ends.

The chain has TRBV11-2 and TRBJ1-2; 9 bases line up with TRBD1. Germline V gene sequence: CDR1 SGHAT, CDR2 FQNNGV. This CDR3 has 17 amino acids. V lost 5 bases and J lost 4; bases outside the gene matches: 14. Here the CDR3 reads CASSLLGTGNFFYGYTF. The CDR3 region has the DNA TGTGCCAGCAGCCTCTTGGGGACAGGGAACTTCTTCTATGGCTACACCTTC.

This chain connects TRBV3-1 to TRBJ1-1; D unresolved. The germline gives CDR1 LGHDT, CDR2 YNNKEL (reference sequence). The CDR3 runs 16 residues. Trimming stripped 4 bases from V and 4 bases from J, with 19 bases between. The CDR3 loop is CASSPLRIESATEAFF. The DNA for the CDR3 is TGTGCCAGCAGCCCTCTCCGAATCGAGTCGGCCACTGAAGCTTTCTTT.

This clonotype has only a few counts. V is TRBV7-2 and J is TRBJ1-2; 8 nucleotides align to TRBD1. Per germline, CDR1 SGHTA and CDR2 FQGNSA. The CDR3 length is 13 residues. After removal of 4 bases from V and 8 bases from J, the junction contained 6 bases not matched to a gene. Written as DNA, the CDR3 is TGTGCCAGCAGCTCGGACAGGGTAAAAGGCTACACCTTC. Translation gives CASSSDRVKGYTF.

This clonotype was seen a few times. This rearrangement joins TRBV14 to TRBJ2-2; D remains unclear. From germline, CDR1 is SGHDN and CDR2 FVKESK. Between the trimmed V and J ends, which lost 1 base and 6 bases, there was a span of 12 bases. This CDR3 spans 15 amino acids. The CDR3 DNA follows: TGTGCCAGCAGCCAAGTGGCAGTTTGGTCCGGGGAGCTGTTTTTT. It translates to CASSQVAVWSGELFF.

V gene TRBV5-6 combines with J gene TRBJ2-7, with 10 bases lining up with TRBD1. The CDR3 length is 14 residues. From germline, CDR1 is SGHDT and CDR2 YYEEEE. J gave up 8 bases and V 3 bases, and 8 bases lay outside the gene matches. The CDR3 here is CASSSVRDRGKQYV. The CDR3 DNA sequence: TGTGCCAGCAGCTCGGTCCGGGACAGGGGAAAGCAGTACGTC.

This clonotype has more than one count but fewer than ten. The V call is TRBV7-9, the J call TRBJ2-1; possibly TRBD1 for D (7 bases). Germline lookup yields CDR1 SEHNR and CDR2 FQNEAQ (reference sequence). The CDR3 has 16 residues. Trimming cost V 1 base and J 10 bases, with 20 bases left between them. CDR3 sequence: CASSLVAGGPREEQFF. The CDR3 DNA sequence: TGTGCCAGCAGCTTAGTGGCAGGGGGGCCCCGTGAGGAGCAGTTCTTC.

The V and J genes are TRBV7-8 and TRBJ2-1; D call uncertain. V was clipped by 2 bases and J by 6 bases, with 8 bases between them. In germline, CDR1 is SGHVS, CDR2 FQNEAQ. This CDR3 is built from 13 residues. The CDR3 here is CASSLPVPNEQFF. The CDR3 DNA follows: TGTGCCAGCAGCTTACCAGTCCCCAATGAGCAGTTCTTC.

This clonotype showed up just a few times. The V and J genes are TRBV6-5 and TRBJ2-7, with D perhaps matching TRBD2 (6 bases). V was trimmed by 7 bases and J by 0 bases, leaving 22 bases between them. This CDR3 comprises 17 residues. Germline V gene sequence: CDR1 MNHEY, CDR2 SVGAGI. The CDR3 DNA reads TGTGCCAGCATCAGGAAATGGGGGACTGAGAGCTCCTACGAGCAGTACTTC. It encodes CASIRKWGTESSYEQYF.

This chain uses TRBV29-1 with TRBJ2-5, with D hard to call. Deletions cut 4 bases from V and 1 base from J, with 4 bases between. This CDR3 contains 11 residues. Germline values: CDR1 SQVTM, CDR2 ANQGSEA. The CDR3: CSVGTQETQYF. DNA of the CDR3: TGCAGCGTTGGGACCCAAGAGACCCAGTACTTC.

This sequence joins TRBV15 and TRBJ2-4; a possible D gene is TRBD1 (6 bases). The CDR3 extends over 15 amino acids. CDR1 and CDR2 from the germline V gene are LNHNV and YYDKDF (reference sequence). V was trimmed by 0 bases and J by 3 bases, leaving 9 bases between them. For the CDR3, the DNA is TGTGCCACCAGCAGAGATTCAGGGGACAAAAACATTCAGTACTTC. Protein product: CATSRDSGDKNIQYF.

Ten or more counts support this clonotype. The chain uses TRBV7-2 and TRBJ2-2; no definite D call. Between the trimmed V and J ends, which lost 3 bases and 3 bases, there was a span of 2 bases. CDR3 size: 12 residues. Looked up from germline, CDR1 is SGHTA and CDR2 is FQGNSA. The CDR3 nucleotides are TGTGCCAGCAGCTTGTACACCGGGGAGCTGTTTTTT. Its translation is CASSLYTGELFF.

The rearrangement uses TRBV5-1 and TRBJ2-7, with D possibly being TRBD1 (6 bases). The V end lost 1 base, the J end lost 2 bases, and 16 bases lay between the germline ends. The germline V gene encodes CDR1 SGHRS and CDR2 YFSETQ. CDR3 length equals 16 residues. The CDR3 DNA reads TGCGCCAGCAGCTTGCTGACGACAGGAGCAGCCTACGAGCAGTACTTC. This gives the protein CASSLLTTGAAYEQYF.

V gene TRBV18 combines with J gene TRBJ2-5, with 8 bases lining up with TRBD1. CDR1 is KGHSH, CDR2 LQKENI, per germline. This CDR3 is 14 amino acids long. The J segment lost 3 bases and the V segment lost 6 bases, leaving 6 bases of the junction unmatched. The CDR3 region is CASSRDRLEETQYF. CDR3 DNA sequence: TGTGCCAGCTCGCGGGACAGGCTAGAAGAGACCCAGTACTTC.

The chain carries TRBV6-2 or TRBV6-3 and TRBJ2-1, with TRBD2 matching over 11 bases. CDR3 length equals 16 residues. Germline V lookup: CDR1 MNHEY, CDR2 SVGEGT. Trimming at V came to 6 bases and at J to 7 bases, leaving 11 bases not matched to a gene. The CDR3 nucleotides read TGTGCCAGCAGCCCCCATAGCGGGGGGGCGGGGAATGAGCAGTTCTTC. Translation: CASSPHSGGAGNEQFF.

This clonotype was seen a handful of times. The chain is built from TRBV7-2 and TRBJ1-2; D is uncertain. Germline assignment: CDR1 SGHTA and CDR2 FQGNSA. V gave up 1 base and J gave up 7 bases, with 13 bases separating them. The CDR3 loop spans 14 amino acids. CDR3 amino acids: CASSLGLASSGYTF. The DNA of the CDR3 is TGTGCCAGCAGCTTAGGATTAGCCTCTAGTGGCTACACCTTC. The variable domain in full, completed from reference TRBV7-2 and TRBJ1-2, reads GAGVSQSPSNKVTEKGKDVELRCDPISGHTALYWYRQSLGQGLEFLIYFQGNSAPDKSGLPSDRFSAERTGGSVSTLTIQRTQQEDSAVYLCASSLGLASSGYTFGSGTRLTVV.

The chain links TRBV7-2 to TRBJ2-3; D is undetermined. Deletions cut 3 bases from V and 6 bases from J, with 10 bases between. Germline V gives CDR1 SGHTA, CDR2 FQGNSA. The CDR3 runs 13 residues. The CDR3 DNA reads TGTGCCAGCAGCTTTAGCCTAGGGGATACGCAGTATTTT. Its translation is CASSFSLGDTQYF.

The chain couples TRBV7-9 to TRBJ1-1; D unclear. CDR3 length: 13 amino acids. The germline V gene encodes CDR1 SEHNR and CDR2 FQNEAQ (reference sequence). V lost 4 bases, J lost 5 bases, and 11 bases lay in between. In DNA, the CDR3 is TGTGCCAGCAGCTACCTTTCCGGGACTGAAGCTTTCTTT. This sequence encodes CASSYLSGTEAFF.

V and J are TRBV7-2 and TRBJ1-1, with D unclear. The V end was cut by 4 bases, the J end by 5 bases, with 11 bases between. The CDR3 is 13 amino acids. Germline loops: CDR1 SGHTA, CDR2 FQGNSA. The CDR3: CASSSKYPTEAFF. CDR3 DNA: TGTGCCAGCAGCTCAAAGTATCCTACTGAAGCTTTCTTT.

The chain links TRBV7-2 to TRBJ1-5, with TRBD1 matching over 7 bases. In germline, CDR1 is SGHTA, CDR2 FQGNSA. V shed 1 base, J shed 7 bases, and the junction held 7 bases outside the gene matches. There are 15 residues in the CDR3. CDR3: CASSLVQGLDQPQHF. The CDR3 DNA reads as TGTGCCAGCAGCTTAGTACAGGGGCTCGACCAGCCCCAGCATTTT.